This section outlines one TCR beta chain sequence together with its context. Its matching antigen is unknown. This specimen belongs to a study of T cell responses to AZD1222 COVID-19 vaccine. Study observations and caveats: Repertoires were sampled only after the peak T cell response.

Repertoires were generated with immunoSEQ multiplex PCR, while TCRdb's copy carries only in-frame clones and drops some. The sample shows some 97,000 clones, roughly 91% of them seen only once. CDR1 is SGHAT, CDR2 FQNNGV, per germline. V was clipped by 1 base and J by 5 bases, with 8 bases between them. The CDR3 sequence is 14 residues long. The source was peripheral blood, collected on day 0 of AZD1222 vaccination. The rearrangement joins TRBV11-2 to TRBJ2-2; no firm D call. The receptor was derived from an adult in good health. CDR3 in DNA: TGTGCCAGCAGCTTAGTAGTACCGACCGGGGAGCTGTTTTTT. It is translated as CASSLVVPTGELFF.